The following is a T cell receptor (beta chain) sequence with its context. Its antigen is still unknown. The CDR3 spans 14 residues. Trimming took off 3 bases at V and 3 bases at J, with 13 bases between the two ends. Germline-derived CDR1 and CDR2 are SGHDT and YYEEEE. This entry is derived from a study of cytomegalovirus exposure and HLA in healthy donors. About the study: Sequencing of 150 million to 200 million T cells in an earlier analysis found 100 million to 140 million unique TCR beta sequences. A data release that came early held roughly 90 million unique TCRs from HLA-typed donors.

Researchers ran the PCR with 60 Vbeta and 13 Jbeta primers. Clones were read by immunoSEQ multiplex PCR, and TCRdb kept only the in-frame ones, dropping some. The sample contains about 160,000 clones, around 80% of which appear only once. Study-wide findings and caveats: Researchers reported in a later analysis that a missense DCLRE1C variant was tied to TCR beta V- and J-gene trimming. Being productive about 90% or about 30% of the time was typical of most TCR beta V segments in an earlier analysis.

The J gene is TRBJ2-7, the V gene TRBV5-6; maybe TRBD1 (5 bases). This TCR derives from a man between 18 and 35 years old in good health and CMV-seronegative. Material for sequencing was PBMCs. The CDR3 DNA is TGTGCCAGCAGCTATTCGAGACAGCACTACGAGCAGTACTTC. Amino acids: CASSYSRQHYEQYF.